This T cell receptor (beta chain) is drawn from a study of blood T cell repertoires in COVID-19. Assay used: immunoSEQ multiplex PCR; TCRdb lists only in-frame clones, some missing. The sample includes approximately 70,000 clones, around 87% of them seen just once. The receptor's source is a man aged 50 to 59 with active COVID-19. Sequenced: peripheral blood.

CDR3 sequence: CASSPLLDEQFF. DNA of the CDR3: TGTGCCAGCTCACCGTTACTAGATGAGCAGTTCTTC. This chain joins TRBV18 and TRBJ2-1, with D maybe TRBD2 (5 bases). Germline CDR1 is KGHSH and CDR2 is LQKENI. CDR3 length equals 12 residues. V was shortened by 3 bases and J by 8 bases, with 8 bases between the two germline ends. Full variable domain (missing parts from reference TRBV18 and TRBJ2-1): NAGVMQNPRHLVRRRGQEARLRCSPMKGHSHVYWYRQLPEEGLKFMVYLQKENIIDESGMPKERFSAEFPKEGPSILRIQQVVRGDSAAYFCASSPLLDEQFFGPGTRLTVL.